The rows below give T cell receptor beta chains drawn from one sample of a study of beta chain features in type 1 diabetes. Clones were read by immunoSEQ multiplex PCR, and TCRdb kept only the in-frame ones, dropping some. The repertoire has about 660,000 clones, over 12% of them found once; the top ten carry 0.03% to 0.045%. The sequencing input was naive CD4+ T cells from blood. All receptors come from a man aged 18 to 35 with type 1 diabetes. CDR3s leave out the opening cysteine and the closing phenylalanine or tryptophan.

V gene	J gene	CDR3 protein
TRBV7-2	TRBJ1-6	ASSLAGWSLH
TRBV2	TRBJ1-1	ASSQGVGTEAF
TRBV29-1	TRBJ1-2	SVMDRSYGYT
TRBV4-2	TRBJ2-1	ASSPRSGVMGLNEQF
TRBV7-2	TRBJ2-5	ASSSYGRAETQY
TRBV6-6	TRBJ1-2	ASSYAVRYGYT
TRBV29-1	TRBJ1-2	SAMGQGSYGYT
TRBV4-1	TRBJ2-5	ASSPGGGATETQY
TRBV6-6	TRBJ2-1	ASTAHLGEQF
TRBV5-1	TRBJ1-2	ASSLEPTGGYT
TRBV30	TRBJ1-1	AWRIGGLNTEAF
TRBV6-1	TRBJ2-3	ASRDWDSTDTQY
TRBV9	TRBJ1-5	ASSVRRDRGYWSNQPQH
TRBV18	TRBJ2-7	ASSPTRQGGEQY
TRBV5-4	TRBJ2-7	ASSPGASGDYEQY
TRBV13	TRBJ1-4	ASSRTAPGGKLF
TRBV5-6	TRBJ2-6	ASSQRQAGANVLT
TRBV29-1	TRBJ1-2	SVEGPKANYGYT
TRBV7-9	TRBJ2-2	ASSSWGTGNTGELF
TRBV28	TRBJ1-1	ASSPWGPNTEAF
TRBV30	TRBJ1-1	AWTPGSEAF
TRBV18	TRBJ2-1	ASSSREGRDNEQF
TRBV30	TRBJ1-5	AWSVRALQPQH
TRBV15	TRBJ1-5	ATTLGGSNQPQH
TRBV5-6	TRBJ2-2	ASSFIGGGELF
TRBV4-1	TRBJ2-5	ASSPLGLNQETQY
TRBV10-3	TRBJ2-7	AISGATSSEQY
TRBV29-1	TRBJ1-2	SVVFSGSGYT
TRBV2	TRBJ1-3	ASSERYSRNTIY
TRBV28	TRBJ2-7	ASTNTPGQASYEQY
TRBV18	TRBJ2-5	ASSPRVGQQQETQY
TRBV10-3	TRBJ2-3	AISESPSGGLTDTQY
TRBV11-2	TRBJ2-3	ASSLGDRADTQY
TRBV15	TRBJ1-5	ATSRDRMSNQPQH
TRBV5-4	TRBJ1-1	ASSSTPSHTEAF